One sample yielded the 31 T cell receptor beta chains listed below, sequenced in a study of beta chain features in type 1 diabetes. These receptors have no known antigen. Sequenced material consisted of expressed TCRB transcripts (all of the isolated RNA was reverse transcribed). The assay was immunoSEQ multiplex PCR, and TCRdb's table has in-frame clones only and misses some. The table lists some 360,000 clones, around 10% of them singletons. Notes on the study in general: Type 1 diabetes patients had TCRB CDR3s that were shorter (moderately but significantly so) in all four CD4+ subsets.

Material for sequencing was central memory CD4+ T cells from blood. All receptors derive from a man under 40 with type 1 diabetes.

The CDR3 loop reads CALKMGAGYEQYF. Here the CDR3 DNA reads TGTGCCCTTAAGATGGGGGCGGGTTACGAGCAGTACTTC. The chain links TRBV30 to TRBJ2-7, with D maybe TRBD1 (6 bases). Trimming cost V 8 bases and J 4 bases, with 18 bases left between them. Germline V gene sequence: CDR1 GTSNPN, CDR2 SVGIG (reference sequence). The CDR3 is 13 residues long.

Remarks on this clone: In the same sample, other DNA sequences code for this CDR3. The V and J genes are TRBV6-6 and TRBJ2-7; 11 bases are a match to TRBD1. V lost 5 bases to trimming and J lost 6 bases; unmatched junction nucleotides: 3. Germline CDR1 reads MNHNY; CDR2 reads SVGAGI (reference sequence). The CDR3 sequence is 13 residues long. This chain's CDR3 is CASSPGTGGEQYF. The CDR3 DNA reads as TGTGCCAGCAGTCCCGGGACAGGGGGCGAGCAGTACTTC.

This clone was observed a handful of times. The chain has TRBV4-1 and TRBJ2-5; 9 bases agree with TRBD1. The CDR3 consists of 15 residues. Germline V CDR1 and CDR2: MGHRA, YSYEKL. The J segment lost 11 bases and the V segment lost 3 bases, leaving 13 bases of the junction unmatched. This CDR3 is CASSQTGTGSREQYF. The CDR3 nucleotides are TGCGCCAGCAGCCAGACCGGGACAGGGTCGAGGGAGCAGTACTTC.

In this sample, this clone turned up a few times. The chain uses TRBV28 and TRBJ1-2; a weak D match, TRBD1 (6 bases). Between the trimmed V and J ends, which lost 3 bases and 0 bases, there was a span of 17 bases. Germline CDR1 and CDR2: MDHEN and SYDVKM. CDR3 length equals 17 residues. CDR3 region: CASSLPGAGRANYGYTF. The CDR3 DNA sequence: TGTGCCAGCAGTTTGCCGGGGGCAGGCAGAGCTAACTATGGCTACACCTTC.

This clone came up a few times. The V and J genes are TRBV27 and TRBJ2-7; 10 nucleotides line up with TRBD1. Looked up from germline, CDR1 is MNHEY and CDR2 is SMNVEV (reference sequence). The CDR3 totals 14 residues. With 8 bases clipped from V and 6 bases from J, the junction kept 10 bases outside the gene matches. The CDR3 region has the DNA TGTGCCAGCGGGGGACAGGGGACTCTAGTCGAGCAGTACTTC. This gives the protein CASGGQGTLVEQYF.

This chain joins TRBV28 and TRBJ2-3; 7 bases line up with TRBD2. J was trimmed by 12 bases and V by 3 bases; bases with no gene match: 12. The germline V gene encodes CDR1 MDHEN and CDR2 SYDVKM. The length of the CDR3 is 14 residues. The CDR3 sequence is CASSFSRGTPAQYF. As DNA, the CDR3 is TGTGCCAGCAGTTTCTCGCGGGGGACTCCCGCCCAGTATTTT.

The V and J genes are TRBV28 and TRBJ1-1; D is unclear. The germline V gene encodes CDR1 MDHEN and CDR2 SYDVKM. Trimming removed 2 bases from V and 6 bases from J, with 7 bases in between. This CDR3 is built from 12 residues. The CDR3 nucleotides read TGTGCCAGCAGTTTACGGCGGGCTGAAGCTTTCTTT. Residues: CASSLRRAEAFF. Looking up the rest from reference TRBV28 and TRBJ1-1 gives the full variable domain: DVKVTQSSRYLVKRTGEKVFLECVQDMDHENMFWYRQDPGLGLRLIYFSYDVKMKEKGDIPEGYSVSREKKERFSLILESASTNQTSMYLCASSLRRAEAFFGQGTRLTVV.

This clone was found a few times. Within the sample, other DNA sequences also encode this same CDR3. The chain couples TRBV29-1 to TRBJ2-4; the match to TRBD1 covers 7 bases. V was pared by 6 bases and J by 0 bases, with 5 bases of the junction left unmatched. The CDR3 spans 14 residues. Germline V lookup: CDR1 SQVTM, CDR2 ANQGSEA. Here the CDR3 DNA reads TGCAGCGTAGGGACAGATTTAGCCAAAAACATTCAGTACTTC. Its protein is CSVGTDLAKNIQYF.

This clone was seen a few times. The V call is TRBV2, the J call TRBJ1-4; a possible D gene is TRBD1 (5 bases). This CDR3 is built from 14 residues. V was clipped by 10 bases and J by 5 bases, with 17 bases between them. Germline V gene data show CDR1 as SNHLY and CDR2 as FYNNEI. The CDR3 DNA follows: TGTGCCAACCAGGTCGGGACCGAGAATGAAAAACTGTTTTTT. Amino acid sequence: CANQVGTENEKLFF.

This clone was observed a few times. This chain links TRBV28 with TRBJ2-5; D is possibly TRBD2 (5 bases). Trimming shortened V by 5 bases and J by 1 base, and 14 bases separated the two germline ends. This CDR3 has 15 residues. Germline values: CDR1 MDHEN, CDR2 SYDVKM. CDR3 loop: CASSARIGIQETQYF. CDR3 coding DNA: TGTGCCAGCAGTGCTCGTATCGGGATCCAAGAGACCCAGTACTTC.

This chain joins TRBV5-4 and TRBJ1-5, with 10 bases aligning to TRBD1. The CDR3 contains 14 residues. Germline CDR1 SGHNT, CDR2 YYREEE (reference sequence). Unmatched junction bases numbered 9, after V lost 4 bases and J lost 11 bases. CDR3 DNA: TGTGCCAGCAGCCTTAACCAGGGGACAGGGGCCCAGCATTTT. Translated: CASSLNQGTGAQHF. Full variable domain (outside the CDR3, taken from reference TRBV5-4 and TRBJ1-5): ETGVTQSPTHLIKTRGQQVTLRCSSQSGHNTVSWYQQALGQGPQFIFQYYREEENGRGNFPPRFSGLQFPNYSSELNVNALELDDSALYLCASSLNQGTGAQHFGDGTRLSIL.

This clone was observed a handful of times. This sequence joins TRBV10-3 and TRBJ1-2; D remains unclear. This CDR3 contains 14 residues. From germline, CDR1 is ENHRY and CDR2 SYGVKD. The V gene lost 0 bases and the J gene lost 0 bases, with 5 bases spanning the gap. The CDR3 DNA is TGTGCCATCAGTGAGTCTACCTCTAACTATGGCTACACCTTC. It codes for CAISESTSNYGYTF.

Concerning this clone itself: Distinct nucleotide sequences in the sample also encode this CDR3. This chain joins TRBV4-3 and TRBJ1-1; D ambiguous. The CDR3 runs to 12 residues. CDR1 is LGHNA, CDR2 YSLEER, per germline. Trimming stripped 5 bases from V and 2 bases from J, with 6 bases between. The CDR3 DNA reads as TGCGCCAGCAGCAGTAGTAACACTGAAGCTTTCTTT. Protein sequence: CASSSSNTEAFF.

V is TRBV29-1 and J is TRBJ1-2; D may be TRBD1 (6 bases). Trimming cost V 3 bases and J 6 bases, with 14 bases left between them. Germline V gene data show CDR1 as SQVTM and CDR2 as ANQGSEA. The CDR3 length is 13 residues. CDR3 amino acids: CSVDVRGADGYTF. In DNA form, the CDR3 reads TGCAGCGTTGATGTTAGGGGGGCGGATGGCTACACCTTC.

This clone was recorded many times. The V gene is TRBV28, the J gene TRBJ1-1; D is uncertain. The length of the CDR3 is 12 residues. Trimming stripped 6 bases from V and 6 bases from J, with 11 bases between. Germline CDR1 MDHEN, CDR2 SYDVKM. CDR3 sequence: CASRPTESEAFF. CDR3 DNA sequence: TGTGCCAGCAGACCCACGGAATCTGAAGCTTTCTTT. Supplemented by reference TRBV28 and TRBJ1-1, the full variable domain reads DVKVTQSSRYLVKRTGEKVFLECVQDMDHENMFWYRQDPGLGLRLIYFSYDVKMKEKGDIPEGYSVSREKKERFSLILESASTNQTSMYLCASRPTESEAFFGQGTRLTVV.

The sample holds a few counts of this clone. J is TRBJ1-2 and V is TRBV7-2; 10 bases line up with TRBD1. The length of the CDR3 is 16 residues. The junction had 11 bases not matched to a gene; V was cut back by 6 bases and J by 4 bases. CDR1 and CDR2 (germline): SGHTA, FQGNSA. The CDR3, as DNA: TGTGCCAGCAGTTCAGCCGGGACAGGGGTGGGCTATGGCTACACCTTC. Translation: CASSSAGTGVGYGYTF.

This clone came up many times. The chain joins TRBV7-3 to TRBJ2-2, with D unclear. V lost 0 bases and J lost 5, with 10 bases in between. Per germline, CDR1 SGHTA and CDR2 FQGTGA. The length of the CDR3 is 15 residues. Here the CDR3 reads CASSLTGMPTGELFF. The CDR3 DNA is TGTGCCAGCAGCTTAACGGGCATGCCGACCGGGGAGCTGTTTTTT.

This clone occurred a few times. The J gene is TRBJ2-7, the V gene TRBV19; D unclear. Germline V gene sequence: CDR1 LNHDA, CDR2 SQIVND (reference sequence). The CDR3 runs to 13 residues. Between the trimmed V and J ends, which lost 0 bases and 1 base, there was a span of 4 bases. As DNA, the CDR3 is TGTGCCAGTAGTATAGATTGGTCCTACGAGCAGTACTTC. It translates to CASSIDWSYEQYF.

In this sample, this clone turned up many times. The V and J genes are TRBV5-1 and TRBJ2-1; 7 bases line up with TRBD2. Germline V gives CDR1 SGHRS, CDR2 YFSETQ. The CDR3 has 15 amino acids. The trim removed 5 bases at V and 9 bases at J, leaving 14 bases unmatched. In nucleotides, the CDR3 is TGCGCCAGCAGTTGGAGCGGGACCGCGGAAGGTGAGCAGTTCTTC. Its translation: CASSWSGTAEGEQFF.

Ten or more counts support this clone. The rearrangement links TRBV9 to TRBJ2-1, with a possible D match to TRBD2 (5 bases). V was trimmed by 1 base and J by 1 base, leaving 12 bases between them. Germline V gene sequence: CDR1 SGDLS, CDR2 YYNGEE. The CDR3 has 16 amino acids. The DNA for the CDR3 is TGTGCCAGCAGCGTAAGCGGACTCGAATCCTACAATGAGCAGTTCTTC. This gives the protein CASSVSGLESYNEQFF.

V gene TRBV29-1 combines with J gene TRBJ2-7, with a tentative D call TRBD2 (5 bases). The CDR3 extends over 13 amino acids. Germline V CDR1 and CDR2: SQVTM, ANQGSEA. V dropped 2 bases and J dropped 2 bases, with 10 bases sitting between them. CDR3 protein: CSVEIGVTYEQYF. The CDR3 DNA sequence: TGCAGCGTTGAAATCGGGGTTACCTACGAGCAGTACTTC.

This clone has a handful of counts. The chain joins TRBV5-1 to TRBJ1-1; 7 bases are a match to TRBD1. J lost 3 bases, V lost 3 bases, and 14 bases had no gene match. There are 17 residues in the CDR3. Per the germline V gene, CDR1 is SGHRS and CDR2 is YFSETQ. For the CDR3, the DNA is TGCGCCAGCAGCTCATTCCCAAGGGGGCGCAAAGACACTGAAGCTTTCTTT. It encodes CASSSFPRGRKDTEAFF.

This sequence joins TRBV11-2 and TRBJ2-2; D not resolved. Germline V CDR1 and CDR2: SGHAT, FQNNGV. The CDR3 loop spans 13 amino acids. The V and J ends lost 1 base and 7 bases respectively, with 7 bases between them. The CDR3 loop reads CASSLGALGELFF. The CDR3 DNA sequence: TGTGCCAGCAGCTTAGGGGCCCTCGGGGAGCTGTTTTTT.

The CDR3 DNA is TGTGCCAGCAGTGATCGAAGGGGAGAGGGCTACACCTTC. Translation: CASSDRRGEGYTF. The chain uses TRBV6-1 and TRBJ1-2, with a weak D call TRBD1 (5 bases). CDR3 length equals 13 residues. Trimming removed 3 bases at V and 8 bases at J, with 13 bases between. Germline V gives CDR1 MNHNS, CDR2 SASEGT.

V is TRBV7-3 and J is TRBJ2-1; 8 bases are a match to TRBD1. Germline V gives CDR1 SGHTA, CDR2 FQGTGA. Germline trimming cut 4 bases from V and 1 base from J; bases unmatched to any gene: 3. The CDR3 has 15 residues. This CDR3 is CASSSGTGSYNEQFF. The CDR3 DNA sequence: TGTGCCAGCAGCTCAGGGACAGGTTCCTACAATGAGCAGTTCTTC. The entire variable domain, with the rest obtained from reference TRBV7-3 and TRBJ2-1, is as follows: GAGVSQTPSNKVTEKGKYVELRCDPISGHTALYWYRQSLGQGPEFLIYFQGTGAADDSGLPNDRFFAVRPEGSVSTLKIQRTERGDSAVYLCASSSGTGSYNEQFFGPGTRLTVL.

This clone was seen more than once but under ten times. The CDR3 is CASSLAPGNTEAFF. CDR3 coding DNA: TGTGCCAGCAGCTTAGCGCCAGGGAACACTGAAGCTTTCTTT. The V and J genes are TRBV11-2 and TRBJ1-1; the D is unclear. CDR1 is SGHAT, CDR2 FQNNGV, per germline. Trimming took off 1 base at V and 1 base at J, with 7 bases between the two ends. This CDR3 is 14 amino acids long.

This clone occurred many times. The genes are TRBV10-3 and TRBJ1-2, with 11 positions matching TRBD1. The CDR3 runs to 15 residues. V was clipped by 2 bases and J by 2 bases; unmatched bases: 1. The V gene's germline CDR1 is ENHRY and CDR2 SYGVKD. CDR3 loop: CAISEGQGANYGYTF. The DNA for the CDR3 is TGTGCCATCAGTGAGGGACAGGGGGCAAACTATGGCTACACCTTC.

There are many counts of this clone. The chain links TRBV7-3 to TRBJ2-7, with D possibly TRBD1 on 5 matching bases. The length of the CDR3 is 14 residues. Germline assignment: CDR1 SGHTA and CDR2 FQGTGA. Trimming left V 0 bases short and J 5 bases short, with 11 bases between. The CDR3 loop reads CASSLTGASHEQYF. The CDR3 DNA reads as TGTGCCAGCAGCTTAACAGGGGCGTCCCACGAGCAGTACTTC.

CDR3 sequence (DNA): TGTGCCAGCAGCTCGACTAGCGGGGTGGGGGGAGAGACCCAGTACTTC. This sequence encodes CASSSTSGVGGETQYF. The chain links TRBV7-2 to TRBJ2-5, with 11 bases aligning to TRBD2. Germline values: CDR1 SGHTA, CDR2 FQGNSA. The V gene end was trimmed by 4 bases and the J gene end by 4 bases; junction bases not matched to a gene: 8. This CDR3 region has 16 residues.

The V gene is TRBV5-6, the J gene TRBJ1-2, with unresolved D. Germline V gene data show CDR1 as SGHDT and CDR2 as YYEEEE. Trimming stripped 0 bases from V and 2 bases from J, with 14 bases between. This CDR3 contains 16 residues. The CDR3 coding sequence is TGTGCCAGCAGCTTGGGAGCGCAAATCCTGAACTATGGCTACACCTTC. It is translated as CASSLGAQILNYGYTF.

In this sample, this clone turned up many times. The chain links TRBV5-4 to TRBJ2-3; 10 bases are a match to TRBD2. This CDR3 contains 18 residues. V shed 1 base, J shed 4 bases, and the junction held 12 bases outside the gene matches. CDR1 is SGHNT, CDR2 YYREEE, per germline (reference sequence). The CDR3 coding sequence is TGTGCCAGCAGCTTGCGATTTAGAGCGGGAGGGCCGTCAGATACGCAGTATTTT. As protein: CASSLRFRAGGPSDTQYF.